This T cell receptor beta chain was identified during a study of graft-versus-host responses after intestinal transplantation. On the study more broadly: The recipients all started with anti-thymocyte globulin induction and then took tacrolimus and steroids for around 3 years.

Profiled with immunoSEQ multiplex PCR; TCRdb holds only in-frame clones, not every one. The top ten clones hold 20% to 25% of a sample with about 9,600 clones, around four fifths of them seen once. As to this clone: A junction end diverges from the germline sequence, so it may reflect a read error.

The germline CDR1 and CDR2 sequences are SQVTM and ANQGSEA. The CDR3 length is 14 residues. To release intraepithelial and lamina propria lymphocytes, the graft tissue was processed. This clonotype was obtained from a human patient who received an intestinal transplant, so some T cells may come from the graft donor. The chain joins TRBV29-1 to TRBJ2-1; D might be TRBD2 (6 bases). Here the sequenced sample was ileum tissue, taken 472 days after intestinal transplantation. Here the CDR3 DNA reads TGCAGCGTCGAAGGCGGGGACCACTACAATGAGCAGTTCTTC. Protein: CSVEGGDHYNEQFF.